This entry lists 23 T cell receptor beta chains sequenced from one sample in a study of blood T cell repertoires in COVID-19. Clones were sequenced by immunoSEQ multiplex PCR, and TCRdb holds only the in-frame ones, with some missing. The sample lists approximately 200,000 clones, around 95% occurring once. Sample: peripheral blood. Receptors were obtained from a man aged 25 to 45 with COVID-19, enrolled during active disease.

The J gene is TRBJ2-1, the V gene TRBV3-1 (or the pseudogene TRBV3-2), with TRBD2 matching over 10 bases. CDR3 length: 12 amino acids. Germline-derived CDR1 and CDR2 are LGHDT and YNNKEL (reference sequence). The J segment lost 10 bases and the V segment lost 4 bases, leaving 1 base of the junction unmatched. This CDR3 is CASSRAGGEQFF. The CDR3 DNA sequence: TGTGCCAGCAGCCGAGCGGGGGGGGAGCAGTTCTTC.

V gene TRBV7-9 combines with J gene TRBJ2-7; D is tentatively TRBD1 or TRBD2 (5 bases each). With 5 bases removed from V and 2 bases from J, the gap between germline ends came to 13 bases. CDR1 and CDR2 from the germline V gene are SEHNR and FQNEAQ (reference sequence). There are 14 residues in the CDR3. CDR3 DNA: TGTGCCAGCAGCAGGGACCGCAGTGCCTACGAGCAGTACTTC. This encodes CASSRDRSAYEQYF.

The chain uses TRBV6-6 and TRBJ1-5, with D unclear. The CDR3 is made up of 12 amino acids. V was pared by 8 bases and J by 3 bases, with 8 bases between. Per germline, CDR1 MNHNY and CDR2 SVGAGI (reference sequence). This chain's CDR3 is CASGLNNQPQHF. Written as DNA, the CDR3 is TGTGCCAGCGGACTGAACAATCAGCCCCAGCATTTT.

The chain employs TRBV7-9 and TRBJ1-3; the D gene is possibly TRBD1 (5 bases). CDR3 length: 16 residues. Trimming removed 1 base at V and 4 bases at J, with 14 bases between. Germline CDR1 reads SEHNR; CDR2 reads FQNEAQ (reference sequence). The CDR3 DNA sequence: TGTGCCAGCAGCTTAGTTGGGCCAGGGCACGGAAACACCATATATTTT. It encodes CASSLVGPGHGNTIYF. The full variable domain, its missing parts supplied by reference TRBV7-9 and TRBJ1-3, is DTGVSQNPRHKITKRGQNVTFRCDPISEHNRLYWYRQTLGQGPEFLTYFQNEAQLEKSRLLSDRFSAERPKGSFSTLEIQRTEQGDSAMYLCASSLVGPGHGNTIYFGEGSWLTVV.

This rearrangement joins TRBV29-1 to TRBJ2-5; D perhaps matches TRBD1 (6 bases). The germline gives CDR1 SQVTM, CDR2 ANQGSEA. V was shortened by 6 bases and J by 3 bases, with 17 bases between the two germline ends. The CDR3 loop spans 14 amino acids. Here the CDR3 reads CSVGRLHREETQYF. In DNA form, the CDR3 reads TGCAGCGTGGGACGACTCCACAGGGAAGAGACCCAGTACTTC.

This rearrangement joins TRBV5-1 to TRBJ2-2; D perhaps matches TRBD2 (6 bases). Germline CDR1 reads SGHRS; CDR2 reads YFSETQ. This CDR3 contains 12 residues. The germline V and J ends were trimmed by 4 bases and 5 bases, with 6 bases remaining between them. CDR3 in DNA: TGCGCCAGCAGCCGGGGGACCGGGGAGCTGTTTTTT. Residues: CASSRGTGELFF.

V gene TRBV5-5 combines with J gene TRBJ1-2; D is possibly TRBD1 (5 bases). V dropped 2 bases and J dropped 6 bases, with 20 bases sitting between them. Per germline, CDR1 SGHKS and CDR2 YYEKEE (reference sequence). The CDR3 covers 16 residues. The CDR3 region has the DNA TGTGCCAGCAGCTTCTTGTTGGACACTAATAGAAATGGCTACACCTTC. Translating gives CASSFLLDTNRNGYTF.

CDR3 loop: CATSAGTANTGELFF. The CDR3 nucleotides read TGTGCCACCAGTGCGGGGACAGCCAACACCGGGGAGCTGTTTTTT. J is TRBJ2-2 and V is TRBV24-1, with 7 bases matching TRBD1. This CDR3 region has 15 residues. The V gene's germline CDR1 is KGHDR and CDR2 SFDVKD. With 5 bases clipped from V and 2 bases from J, the junction kept 4 bases outside the gene matches.

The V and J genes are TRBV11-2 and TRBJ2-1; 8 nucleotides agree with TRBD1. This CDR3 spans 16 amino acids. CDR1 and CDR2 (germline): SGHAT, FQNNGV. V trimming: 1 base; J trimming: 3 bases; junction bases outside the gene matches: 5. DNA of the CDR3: TGTGCCAGCAGCTTAGTACAGGGGGGCCACTACAATGAGCAGTTCTTC. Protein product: CASSLVQGGHYNEQFF.

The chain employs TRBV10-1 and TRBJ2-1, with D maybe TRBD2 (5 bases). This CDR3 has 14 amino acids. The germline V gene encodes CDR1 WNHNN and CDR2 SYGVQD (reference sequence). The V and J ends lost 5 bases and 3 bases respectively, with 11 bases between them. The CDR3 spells CASSQRKGYNEQFF. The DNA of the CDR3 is TGCGCCAGCAGTCAGCGGAAGGGCTACAATGAGCAGTTCTTC.

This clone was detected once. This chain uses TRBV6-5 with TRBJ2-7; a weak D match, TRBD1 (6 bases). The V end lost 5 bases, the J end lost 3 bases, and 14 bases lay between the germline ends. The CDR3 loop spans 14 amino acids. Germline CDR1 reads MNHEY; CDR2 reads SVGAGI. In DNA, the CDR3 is TGTGCCAGCAGTCGCCCGGGACAACACTACGAGCAGTACTTC. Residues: CASSRPGQHYEQYF.

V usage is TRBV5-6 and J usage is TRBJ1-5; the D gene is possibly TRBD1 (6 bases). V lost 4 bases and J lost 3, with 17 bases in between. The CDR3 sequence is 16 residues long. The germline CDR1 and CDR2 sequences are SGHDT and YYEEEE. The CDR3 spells CASSAQGTTSNQPQHF. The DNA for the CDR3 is TGTGCCAGCAGCGCACAGGGAACTACGTCCAATCAGCCCCAGCATTTT.

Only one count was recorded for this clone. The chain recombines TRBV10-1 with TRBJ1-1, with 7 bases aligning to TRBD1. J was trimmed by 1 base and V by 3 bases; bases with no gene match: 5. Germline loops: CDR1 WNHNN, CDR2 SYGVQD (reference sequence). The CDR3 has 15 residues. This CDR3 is CASSDEGTANTEAFF. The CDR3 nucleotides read TGCGCCAGCAGTGACGAAGGGACAGCGAACACTGAAGCTTTCTTT.

Here the CDR3 reads CASSLAYEQYF. The CDR3 DNA sequence: TGCGCCAGCAGCTTGGCTTACGAGCAGTACTTC. V gene TRBV5-1 combines with J gene TRBJ2-7, with D uncertain. The CDR3 totals 11 residues. The V end lost 0 bases, the J end lost 4 bases, and 2 bases lay between the germline ends. Germline values: CDR1 SGHRS, CDR2 YFSETQ.

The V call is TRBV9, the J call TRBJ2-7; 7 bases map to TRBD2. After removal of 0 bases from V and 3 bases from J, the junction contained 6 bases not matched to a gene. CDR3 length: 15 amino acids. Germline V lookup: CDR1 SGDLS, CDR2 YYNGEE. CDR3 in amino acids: CASSVGAGTIYEQYF. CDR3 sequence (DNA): TGTGCCAGCAGCGTAGGCGCGGGGACTATCTACGAGCAGTACTTC.

CDR3 loop: CASRNRGHEQFF. CDR3 in DNA: TGTGCCAGCAGAAACAGGGGGCATGAGCAGTTCTTC. This sequence joins TRBV11-1 and TRBJ2-1; 9 bases agree with TRBD1. Germline CDR1 and CDR2: SGHAT and FQDESV (reference sequence). The CDR3 covers 12 residues. V lost 6 bases, J lost 8 bases, and 2 bases stayed unmatched. The full variable domain, in which reference TRBV11-1 and TRBJ2-1 provide the parts outside the CDR3, is EAEVAQSPRYKITEKSQAVAFWCDPISGHATLYWYRQILGQGPELLVQFQDESVVDDSQLPKDRFSAERLKGVDSTLKIQPAELGDSAMYLCASRNRGHEQFFGPGTRLTVL.

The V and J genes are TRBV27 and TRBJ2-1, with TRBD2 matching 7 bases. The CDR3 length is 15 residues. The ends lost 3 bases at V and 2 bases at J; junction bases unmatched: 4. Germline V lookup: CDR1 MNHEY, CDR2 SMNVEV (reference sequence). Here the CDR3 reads CASSFRRGTYNEQFF. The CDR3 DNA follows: TGTGCCAGCAGTTTCCGGCGGGGGACCTACAATGAGCAGTTCTTC.

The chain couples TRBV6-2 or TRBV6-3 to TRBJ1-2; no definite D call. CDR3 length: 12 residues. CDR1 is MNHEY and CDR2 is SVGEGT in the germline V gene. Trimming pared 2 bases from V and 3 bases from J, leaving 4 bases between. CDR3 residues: CASSYQYYGYTF. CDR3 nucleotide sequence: TGTGCCAGCAGTTACCAGTACTATGGCTACACCTTC.

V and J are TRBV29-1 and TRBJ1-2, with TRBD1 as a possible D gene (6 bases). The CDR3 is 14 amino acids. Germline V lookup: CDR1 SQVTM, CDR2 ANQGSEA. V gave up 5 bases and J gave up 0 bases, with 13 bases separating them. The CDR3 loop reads CSVWTEEANYGYTF. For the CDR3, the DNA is TGCAGCGTTTGGACAGAAGAAGCTAACTATGGCTACACCTTC. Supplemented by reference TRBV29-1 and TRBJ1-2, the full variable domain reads SAVISQKPSRDICQRGTSLTIQCQVDSQVTMMFWYRQQPGQSLTLIATANQGSEATYESGFVIDKFPISRPNLTFSTLTVSNMSPEDSSIYLCSVWTEEANYGYTFGSGTRLTVV.

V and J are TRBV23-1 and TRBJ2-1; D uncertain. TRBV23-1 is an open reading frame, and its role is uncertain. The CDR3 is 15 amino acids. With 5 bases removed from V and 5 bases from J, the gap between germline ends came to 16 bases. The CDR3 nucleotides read TGCGCCAGCAGTAAACAAACAGACGGAAACAATGAGCAGTTCTTC. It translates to CASSKQTDGNNEQFF.

The CDR3 DNA reads TGTGCCAGCACGCCCTCTGGGGCGAACAACTACGAGCAGTACTTC. Amino acid sequence: CASTPSGANNYEQYF. The chain carries TRBV25-1 and TRBJ2-7, with D perhaps matching TRBD1 (5 bases). Trimming took 7 bases from V and 3 from J, leaving 19 bases between them. This CDR3 spans 15 amino acids. The germline gives CDR1 MGHDK, CDR2 SYGVNS.

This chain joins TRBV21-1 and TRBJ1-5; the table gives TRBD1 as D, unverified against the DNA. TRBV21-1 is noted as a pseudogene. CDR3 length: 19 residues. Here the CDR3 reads CASSSVGTAHQYSNQPQHF. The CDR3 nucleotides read TGTGCCAGCAGCAGCGTCGGGACAGCACACCAATATAGCAATCAGCCCCAGCATTTT.

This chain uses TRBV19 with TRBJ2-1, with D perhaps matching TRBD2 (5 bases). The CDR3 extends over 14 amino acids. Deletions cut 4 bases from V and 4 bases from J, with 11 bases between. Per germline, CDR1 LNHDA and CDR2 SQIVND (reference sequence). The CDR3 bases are TGTGCCAGTAGTAACCTAGCCTCATACAATGAGCAGTTCTTC. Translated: CASSNLASYNEQFF.